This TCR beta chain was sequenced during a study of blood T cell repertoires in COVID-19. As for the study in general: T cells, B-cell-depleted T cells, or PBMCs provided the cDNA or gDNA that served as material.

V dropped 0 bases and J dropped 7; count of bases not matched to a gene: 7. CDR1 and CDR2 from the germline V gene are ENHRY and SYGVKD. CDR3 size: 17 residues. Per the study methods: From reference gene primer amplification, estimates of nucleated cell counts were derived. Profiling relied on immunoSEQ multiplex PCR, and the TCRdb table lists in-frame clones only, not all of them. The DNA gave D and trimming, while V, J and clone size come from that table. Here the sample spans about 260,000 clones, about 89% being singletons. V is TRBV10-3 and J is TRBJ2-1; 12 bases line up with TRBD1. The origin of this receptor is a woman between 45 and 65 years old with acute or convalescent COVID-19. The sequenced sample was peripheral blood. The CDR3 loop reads CAISESRGQGAGNEQFF. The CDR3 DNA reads TGTGCCATCAGTGAGTCCCGGGGACAGGGGGCCGGGAATGAGCAGTTCTTC.